The T cell receptor (beta chain) under discussion was sequenced for a study of cytomegalovirus exposure and HLA in healthy donors. PCR used 60 Vbeta primers and 13 Jbeta primers. Generated by immunoSEQ multiplex PCR, the TCRdb table keeps only in-frame clones and is missing some. The sample contains some 120,000 clones, roughly 77% of which appear only once. This clone was observed once. Its antigen remains unidentified. Trimming removed 1 base at V and 0 bases at J, with 10 bases between. This CDR3 has 15 amino acids. CDR1 and CDR2 (germline): LNHDA, SQIVND (reference sequence). Study-level points and caveats: Later, an analysis found that common viral pathogens appeared to be linked with several of the most significant clusters.

This sequence originates from a man aged 18 to 30 in good health and CMV-seronegative. The sequenced sample was PBMCs. The chain is built from TRBV19 and TRBJ2-7; no definite D call. Here the CDR3 reads CASSIGPTISYEQYF. The DNA of the CDR3 is TGTGCCAGTAGTATAGGTCCGACAATCTCCTACGAGCAGTACTTC.